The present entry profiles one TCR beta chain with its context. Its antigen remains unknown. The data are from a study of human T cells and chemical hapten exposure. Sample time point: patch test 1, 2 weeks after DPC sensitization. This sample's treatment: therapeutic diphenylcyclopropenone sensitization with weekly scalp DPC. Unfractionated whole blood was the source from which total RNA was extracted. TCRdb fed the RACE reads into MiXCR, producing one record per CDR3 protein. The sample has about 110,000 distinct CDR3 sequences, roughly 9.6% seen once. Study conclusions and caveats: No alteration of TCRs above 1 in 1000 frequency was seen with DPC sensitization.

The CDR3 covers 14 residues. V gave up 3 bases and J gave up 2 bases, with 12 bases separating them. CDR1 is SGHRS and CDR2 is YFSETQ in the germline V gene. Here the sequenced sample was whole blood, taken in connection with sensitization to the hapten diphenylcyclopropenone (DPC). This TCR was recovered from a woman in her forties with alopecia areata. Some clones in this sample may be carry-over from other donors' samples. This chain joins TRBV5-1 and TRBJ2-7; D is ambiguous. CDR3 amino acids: CASSSLAATYEQYF. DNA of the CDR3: TGCGCCAGCAGCTCCCTGGCAGCCACCTACGAGCAGTACTTC.